The clone carrying this T cell receptor beta chain was recorded once. This sample is drawn from a study of blood T cell repertoires in COVID-19. Study overall: The origin of the acute and convalescent COVID-19 samples was the United States, Italy and Spain. In each case, the material was cDNA or gDNA derived from T cells, B-cell-depleted T cells, or PBMCs.

Per the original methods: Amplification of reference gene primers was used by the study to estimate nucleated cell counts. Sequenced by immunoSEQ multiplex PCR; TCRdb stores in-frame clones only, minus some. V and J calls and clone size are given by that table; D and trimming were obtained from the DNA. Among 50,000 to 70,000 clones listed, roughly 76% were seen once. This sequence originates from a man aged 45-65 years with active or convalescent COVID-19. Material for sequencing was peripheral blood.

The CDR3 sequence is CASSAELAGGTAYNEQFF. As DNA, the CDR3 is TGTGCCAGCAGCGCCGAACTAGCGGGGGGGACGGCGTACAATGAGCAGTTCTTC. The genes are TRBV11-2 and TRBJ2-1; 13 nucleotides align to TRBD2. The germline V gene has CDR1 SGHAT and CDR2 FQNNGV. J gave up 4 bases and V 5 bases, and 11 bases lay outside the gene matches. CDR3 length: 18 amino acids.